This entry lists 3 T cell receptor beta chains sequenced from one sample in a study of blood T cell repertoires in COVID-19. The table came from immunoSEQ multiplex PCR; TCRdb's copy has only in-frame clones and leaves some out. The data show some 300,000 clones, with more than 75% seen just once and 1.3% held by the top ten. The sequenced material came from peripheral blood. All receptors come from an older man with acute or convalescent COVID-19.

The CDR3 bases are TGTGCCAGCAGCGTAACCGGGACTGACAATGAGCAGTTCTTC. Translated, it gives CASSVTGTDNEQFF. The chain has TRBV7-9 and TRBJ2-1, with D possibly matching TRBD2 (6 bases). Trimming pared 5 bases from V and 5 bases from J, leaving 13 bases between. The germline CDR1 and CDR2 sequences are SEHNR and FQNEAQ (reference sequence). The CDR3 loop spans 14 amino acids. The whole variable domain, remainder taken from reference TRBV7-9 and TRBJ2-1, is DTGVSQNPRHKITKRGQNVTFRCDPISEHNRLYWYRQTLGQGPEFLTYFQNEAQLEKSRLLSDRFSAERPKGSFSTLEIQRTEQGDSAMYLCASSVTGTDNEQFFGPGTRLTVL.

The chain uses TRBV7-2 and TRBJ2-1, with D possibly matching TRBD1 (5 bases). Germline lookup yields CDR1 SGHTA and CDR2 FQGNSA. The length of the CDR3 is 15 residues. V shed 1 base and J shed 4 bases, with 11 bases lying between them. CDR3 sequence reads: CASSLEQGPYNEQFF. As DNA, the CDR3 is TGTGCCAGCAGCTTAGAGCAGGGTCCTTACAATGAGCAGTTCTTC. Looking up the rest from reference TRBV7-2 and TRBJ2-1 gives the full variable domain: GAGVSQSPSNKVTEKGKDVELRCDPISGHTALYWYRQSLGQGLEFLIYFQGNSAPDKSGLPSDRFSAERTGGSVSTLTIQRTQQEDSAVYLCASSLEQGPYNEQFFGPGTRLTVL.

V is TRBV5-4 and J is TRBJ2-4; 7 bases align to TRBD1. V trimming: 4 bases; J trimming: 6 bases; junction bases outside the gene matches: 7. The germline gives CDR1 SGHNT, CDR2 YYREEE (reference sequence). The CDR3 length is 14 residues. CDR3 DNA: TGTGCCAGCAGCACAACAGGGGTGGGAAACATTCAGTACTTC. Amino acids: CASSTTGVGNIQYF.